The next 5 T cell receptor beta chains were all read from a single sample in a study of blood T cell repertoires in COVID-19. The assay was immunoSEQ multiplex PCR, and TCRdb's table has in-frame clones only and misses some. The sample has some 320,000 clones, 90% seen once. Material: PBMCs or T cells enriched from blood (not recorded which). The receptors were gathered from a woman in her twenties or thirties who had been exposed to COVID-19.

CDR3 region: CASSYSADYTDTQYF. CDR3 DNA sequence: TGTGCCAGCAGCTATTCGGCGGATTACACAGATACGCAGTATTTT. V is TRBV7-9 and J is TRBJ2-3; D is undetermined. Germline CDR1 reads SEHNR; CDR2 reads FQNEAQ (reference sequence). The CDR3 contains 15 residues. V dropped 4 bases and J dropped 2 bases, with 13 bases sitting between them.

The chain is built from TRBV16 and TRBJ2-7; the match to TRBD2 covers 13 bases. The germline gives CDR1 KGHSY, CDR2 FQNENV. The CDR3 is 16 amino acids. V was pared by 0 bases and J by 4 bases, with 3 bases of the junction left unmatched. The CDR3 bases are TGTGCCAGCAGCCAATCGGGACTAGCGGGGAGATACGAGCAGTACTTC. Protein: CASSQSGLAGRYEQYF.

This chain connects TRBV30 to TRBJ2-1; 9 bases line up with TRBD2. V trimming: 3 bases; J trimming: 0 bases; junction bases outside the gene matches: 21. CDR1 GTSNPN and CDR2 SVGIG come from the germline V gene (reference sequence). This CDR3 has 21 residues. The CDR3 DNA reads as TGTGCCTGGAGAGCAAGAGGGGCGGGGGGGCTTTTCATGAGCTCCTACAATGAGCAGTTCTTC. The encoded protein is CAWRARGAGGLFMSSYNEQFF.

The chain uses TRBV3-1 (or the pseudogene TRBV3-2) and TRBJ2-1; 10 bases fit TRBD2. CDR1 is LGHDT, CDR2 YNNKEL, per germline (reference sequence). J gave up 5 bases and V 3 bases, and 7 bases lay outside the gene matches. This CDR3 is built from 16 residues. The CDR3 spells CASSQVAGGANNEQFF. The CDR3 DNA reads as TGTGCCAGCAGCCAGGTAGCGGGAGGAGCCAACAATGAGCAGTTCTTC.

CDR3 sequence reads: CASSVGLAANTGELFF. Written as DNA, the CDR3 is TGTGCCAGCAGCGTAGGACTAGCGGCGAACACCGGGGAGCTGTTTTTT. J is TRBJ2-2 and V is TRBV9; 9 nucleotides align to TRBD2. The CDR3 length is 16 residues. V was pared by 0 bases and J by 0 bases, with 0 bases of the junction left unmatched. From germline, CDR1 is SGDLS and CDR2 YYNGEE.